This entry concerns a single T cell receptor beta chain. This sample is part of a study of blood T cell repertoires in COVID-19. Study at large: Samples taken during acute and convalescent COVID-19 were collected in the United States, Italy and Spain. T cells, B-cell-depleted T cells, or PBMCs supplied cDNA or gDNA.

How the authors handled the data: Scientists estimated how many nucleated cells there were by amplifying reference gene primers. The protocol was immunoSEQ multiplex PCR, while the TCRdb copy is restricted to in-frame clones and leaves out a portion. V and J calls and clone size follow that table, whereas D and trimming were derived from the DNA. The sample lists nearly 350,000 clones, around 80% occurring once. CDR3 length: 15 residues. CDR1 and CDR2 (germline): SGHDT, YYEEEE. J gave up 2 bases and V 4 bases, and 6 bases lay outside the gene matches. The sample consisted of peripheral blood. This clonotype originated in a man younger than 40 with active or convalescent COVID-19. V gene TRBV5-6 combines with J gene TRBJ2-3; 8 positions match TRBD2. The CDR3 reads CASSPTSGVTDTQYF. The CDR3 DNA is TGTGCCAGCAGCCCCACTAGCGGTGTCACAGATACGCAGTATTTT.